This T cell receptor beta chain was identified in a study of blood T cell repertoires in COVID-19. The germline CDR1 and CDR2 sequences are MDHEN and SYDVKM. The junction had 9 bases not matched to a gene; V was cut back by 5 bases and J by 4 bases. The CDR3 consists of 15 residues. One Seattle source followed patients from active infection through their disease course. TCRdb's copy holds only in-frame clones and misses some; the assay was immunoSEQ multiplex PCR. Of 430,000 or so clones in the sample, 70% to 90% were seen once. The rearrangement joins TRBV28 to TRBJ2-7; 9 bases are a match to TRBD1. The sequenced sample was peripheral blood. This clonotype was obtained from a man aged 18 to 29 with COVID-19, enrolled during active disease. CDR3 sequence (DNA): TGTGCCAGCAGTGCGACAGGGGGTTTGATTTACGAGCAGTACTTC. It yields the protein CASSATGGLIYEQYF. The full variable domain, rest sourced from reference TRBV28 and TRBJ2-7, is DVKVTQSSRYLVKRTGEKVFLECVQDMDHENMFWYRQDPGLGLRLIYFSYDVKMKEKGDIPEGYSVSREKKERFSLILESASTNQTSMYLCASSATGGLIYEQYFGPGTRLTVT.